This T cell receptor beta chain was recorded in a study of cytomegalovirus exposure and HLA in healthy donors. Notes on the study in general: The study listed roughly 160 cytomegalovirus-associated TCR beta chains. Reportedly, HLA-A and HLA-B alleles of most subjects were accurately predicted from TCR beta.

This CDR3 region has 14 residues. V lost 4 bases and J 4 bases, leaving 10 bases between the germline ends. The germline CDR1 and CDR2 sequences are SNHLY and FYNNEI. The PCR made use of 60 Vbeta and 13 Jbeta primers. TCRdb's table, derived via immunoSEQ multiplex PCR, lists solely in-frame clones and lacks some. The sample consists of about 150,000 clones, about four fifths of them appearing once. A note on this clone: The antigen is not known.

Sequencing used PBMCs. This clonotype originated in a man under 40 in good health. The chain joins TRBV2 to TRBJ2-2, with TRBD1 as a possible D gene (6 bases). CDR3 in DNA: TGTGCCAGCAGTGGGACAGCCGCCACCGGGGAGCTGTTTTTT. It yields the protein CASSGTAATGELFF.